This T cell receptor beta chain was profiled in a study of shared clonotypes between healthy human individuals. Study outcomes and limitations: Clonotype sharing among donors, it was expected, would be affected by sequencing depth.

The CDR3 totals 16 residues. Germline V gives CDR1 KGHSH, CDR2 LQKENI. Deletions cut 1 base from V and 1 base from J, with 13 bases between. As regards this clone: The antigen is undetermined.

The study drew its donors from healthy HIV-negative adults without recent acute infections or vaccinations. Deep level was the assay's run setting. Profiled with immunoSEQ multiplex PCR; TCRdb holds only in-frame clones, not every one. The table records hundreds of thousands of clones, around 80% of them present only once. Sequenced material: PBMCs. This rearrangement joins TRBV18 to TRBJ1-1; D may be TRBD1 (6 bases). This clonotype was obtained from a middle-aged woman in good health. Some clones in this sample may be carry-over from other donors' samples. CDR3: CASSPQSAGANTEAFF. The CDR3 nucleotides are TGTGCCAGCTCACCACAAAGTGCGGGGGCGAACACTGAAGCTTTCTTT.